This TCR beta chain was recovered during a study of identical twins. Study observations and caveats: Zero-insertion analyses could be partly confounded by invariant MAIT and iNKT cells. Modeled out-of-frame TCR alpha sharing in monozygotic twins fell below observed levels.

TCRdb re-called the 5' RACE reads with MiXCR, one entry per CDR3 protein. The data contain around 500,000 distinct CDR3 sequences, 12% to 15% of them singletons. Healthy Caucasians provided all donations. The CDR3 has 15 amino acids. Trimming cost V 1 base and J 6 bases; bases outside gene matches: 3. Germline V gene sequence: CDR1 LGHNA, CDR2 YSLEER. This clonotype was recorded once. Its antigen remains unidentified. The same sample was also studied in work on yellow fever vaccine responses in identical twins.

The J gene is TRBJ1-6, the V gene TRBV4-3; 7 bases agree with TRBD1. The sequenced sample was CD4+ T cells sorted from blood. The receptor was derived from a woman between 18 and 29 years old in good health. Here the CDR3 reads CASSQAGGRNSPLHF. In DNA, the CDR3 is TGCGCCAGCAGCCAAGCAGGGGGACGTAATTCACCCCTCCACTTT.